The T cell receptor (beta chain) described here comes from a study of blood T cell repertoires in COVID-19. Study-level information: Sources were T cells, B-cell-depleted T cells, or PBMCs; the material itself was cDNA or gDNA.

In the original processing: Counts of nucleated cells, estimated from reference gene primer amplification, were obtained. Data came from immunoSEQ multiplex PCR; TCRdb stores just in-frame clones and leaves some out. V, J and clone size derive from that table, while D and trimming were established from the DNA sequence. The repertoire holds fewer than 200,000 clones, with less than 85% as singletons. V dropped 7 bases and J dropped 7 bases, with 9 bases sitting between them. Germline CDR1 reads SGHRS; CDR2 reads YFSETQ. The CDR3 spans 11 residues. This chain joins TRBV5-1 and TRBJ2-1; D is perhaps TRBD2 (5 bases). Sequencing used peripheral blood. The source is a woman of 80 years or more with acute or convalescent COVID-19. The CDR3 DNA is TGCGCCAGCCATAGGGAGAATGAGCAGTTCTTC. The encoded protein is CASHRENEQFF.